This T cell receptor (beta chain) was recorded in a study of shared clonotypes between healthy human individuals. Overall study results and limits: Researchers found naive subsets generally carried larger estimated richness than memory subsets.

Details on this clone: Antigen unknown.

Both subsets, CD45RA+ naive and CD45RA-negative memory, were split from the CD4+ cells. Assay: immunoSEQ multiplex PCR; the TCRdb copy retains only in-frame clones and omits some. The sample includes 2.5 million or so clones, over 85% of them seen just once. This CDR3 is built from 15 residues. V was clipped by 2 bases and J by 3 bases, with 11 bases between them. Germline loops: CDR1 MDHEN, CDR2 SYDVKM. The J gene is TRBJ1-5, the V gene TRBV28; TRBD1 might be the D (6 bases). This clonotype was obtained from a man aged 18 to 30 in good health. The sequenced sample consisted of naive CD4+ T cells sorted from blood. The subset is: CD45RA+ positively selected. The CDR3 is CASSLNRGNNQPQHF. CDR3 DNA sequence: TGTGCCAGCAGTTTAAATAGGGGGAACAATCAGCCCCAGCATTTT. Looking up the rest from reference TRBV28 and TRBJ1-5 gives the full variable domain: DVKVTQSSRYLVKRTGEKVFLECVQDMDHENMFWYRQDPGLGLRLIYFSYDVKMKEKGDIPEGYSVSREKKERFSLILESASTNQTSMYLCASSLNRGNNQPQHFGDGTRLSIL.